The rows below give T cell receptor beta chains drawn from one sample of a study of siplizumab effects on memory and regulatory T cells. Generated by immunoSEQ multiplex PCR, the TCRdb table keeps only in-frame clones and is missing some. The sample yields roughly 100,000 clones, 93% seen once. The sample consisted of CD8+ T cells sorted from blood. The receptors shown here come from a human donor in good health. The CDR3 runs from the conserved cysteine through the conserved F or W. D genes are given only for firm matches. The size of a clone is reported for some rows only, either as once, few or many, or as a class for expanded clones.

D: TRBD1
size: .
V: TRBV7-3
J: TRBJ2-3
CDR3: CASSLGQGADTQYF
DNA: TGTGCCAGCAGCTTGGGGCAGGGGGCAGATACGCAGTATTTT

D: TRBD2
size: .
V: TRBV9
J: TRBJ2-7
CDR3: CASSAASGTAGVEQYF
DNA: TGTGCCAGCAGCGCGGCGTCCGGGACGGCGGGGGTCGAGCAGTACTTC

D: .
size: .
V: TRBV10-1
J: TRBJ1-1
CDR3: CASSDAGTTEAFF
DNA: TGCGCCAGCAGTGACGCGGGAACAACTGAAGCTTTCTTT

D: .
size: .
V: TRBV6-1
J: TRBJ1-2
CDR3: CASSEALGGDPYYGYTF
DNA: TGTGCCAGCAGTGAAGCGCTAGGAGGGGACCCGTACTATGGCTACACCTTC

D: .
size: .
V: TRBV4-1
J: TRBJ2-7
CDR3: CASSQSHYEQYF
DNA: TGCGCCAGCAGCCAATCACACTACGAGCAGTACTTC

D: .
size: .
V: TRBV7-2
J: TRBJ2-7
CDR3: CASSLTGLPYEQYF
DNA: TGTGCCAGCAGCTTAACGGGCCTCCCCTACGAGCAGTACTTC

D: .
size: .
V: TRBV13
J: TRBJ1-1
CDR3: CASSLEGDEAFF
DNA: TGTGCCAGCAGCTTAGAAGGGGATGAAGCTTTCTTT

D: .
size: few
V: TRBV27
J: TRBJ1-5
CDR3: CASSLGRNQPQHF
DNA: TGTGCCAGCAGTTTAGGTCGCAATCAGCCCCAGCATTTT

D: TRBD2
size: .
V: TRBV29-1
J: TRBJ2-2
CDR3: CSVGGLAGNNTGELFF
DNA: TGCAGCGTCGGCGGACTAGCGGGAAACAACACCGGGGAGCTGTTTTTT

D: TRBD2
size: .
V: TRBV11-2
J: TRBJ2-1
CDR3: CASSLLAGGRNEQFF
DNA: TGTGCCAGCAGTCTACTAGCGGGAGGGCGAAATGAGCAGTTCTTC

D: .
size: once
V: TRBV5-6
J: TRBJ2-7
CDR3: CASSFGTALYEQYF
DNA: TGTGCCAGCAGCTTTGGGACGGCCCTCTACGAGCAGTACTTC

D: TRBD2
size: once
V: TRBV6-4
J: TRBJ2-1
CDR3: CASTNGTSGLYNEQFF
DNA: TGTGCCAGCACCAATGGGACTAGCGGGTTGTACAATGAGCAGTTCTTC

D: .
size: .
V: TRBV4-1
J: TRBJ2-1
CDR3: CASSQDVGNEQFF
DNA: TGCGCCAGCAGCCAAGATGTAGGCAATGAGCAGTTCTTC

D: TRBD1
size: .
V: TRBV7-6
J: TRBJ1-1
CDR3: CASSLVRQGVTEAFF
DNA: TGTGCCAGCAGCTTAGTTAGGCAGGGGGTGACTGAAGCTTTCTTT

D: .
size: .
V: TRBV11-1
J: TRBJ2-1
CDR3: CASSFGLYNEQFF
DNA: TGTGCCAGCAGCTTCGGACTTTACAATGAGCAGTTCTTC

D: .
size: .
V: TRBV27
J: TRBJ2-7
CDR3: CATRGLFYEQYF
DNA: TGTGCTACGCGGGGGCTTTTTTACGAGCAGTACTTC

D: TRBD2
size: .
V: TRBV28
J: TRBJ2-1
CDR3: CASSFSQREINEQFF
DNA: TGTGCCAGCAGTTTTTCCCAGCGGGAGATCAATGAGCAGTTCTTC

D: TRBD2
size: .
V: TRBV7-6
J: TRBJ2-5
CDR3: CASSLATSGSGETQYF
DNA: TGTGCCAGCAGCTTAGCGACTAGCGGGAGCGGGGAGACCCAGTACTTC

D: .
size: .
V: TRBV27
J: TRBJ1-5
CDR3: CASSLNRGSQPQHF
DNA: TGTGCCAGCAGTTTAAATAGGGGAAGCCAGCCCCAGCATTTT

D: .
size: .
V: TRBV5-1
J: TRBJ2-1
CDR3: CASSLGREQFF
DNA: TGCGCCAGCAGCCTGGGACGAGAGCAGTTCTTC

D: TRBD1
size: .
V: TRBV9
J: TRBJ2-4
CDR3: CASPPLGQGAGKNIQYF
DNA: TGTGCCAGCCCCCCTTTGGGACAGGGGGCAGGCAAAAACATTCAGTACTTC

D: .
size: .
V: TRBV5-1
J: TRBJ2-1
CDR3: CASSLGANEQFF
DNA: TGCGCCAGCAGCTTGGGTGCCAATGAGCAGTTCTTC

D: TRBD2
size: .
V: TRBV28
J: TRBJ2-2
CDR3: CASSVGLAANTGELFF
DNA: TGTGCCAGCAGTGTGGGACTAGCGGCGAACACCGGGGAGCTGTTTTTT

D: .
size: .
V: TRBV10-1
J: TRBJ2-5
CDR3: CASSGSGLQETQYF
DNA: TGCGCCAGCAGTGGATCAGGACTCCAAGAGACCCAGTACTTC

D: .
size: .
V: TRBV6-6
J: TRBJ2-2
CDR3: CASSQRPVLNTGELFF
DNA: TGTGCCAGCAGTCAGCGACCGGTCTTGAACACCGGGGAGCTGTTTTTT

D: .
size: .
V: TRBV9
J: TRBJ2-7
CDR3: CASSVEGNGYEQYF
DNA: TGTGCCAGCAGCGTAGAAGGTAACGGCTACGAGCAGTACTTC

D: TRBD2
size: once
V: TRBV14
J: TRBJ2-2
CDR3: CASSQGLAGFFTGELFF
DNA: TGTGCCAGCAGCCAAGGCCTAGCGGGGTTCTTCACCGGGGAGCTGTTTTTT

D: .
size: .
V: TRBV6-1
J: TRBJ1-4
CDR3: CASSEFAGEDEKLFF
DNA: TGTGCCAGCAGTGAATTTGCAGGGGAAGATGAAAAACTGTTTTTT

D: TRBD2
size: .
V: TRBV4-3
J: TRBJ2-6
CDR3: CASSQGASGRVGPSGANVLTF
DNA: TGCGCCAGCAGCCAAGGGGCTAGCGGGAGGGTTGGTCCCTCTGGGGCCAACGTCCTGACTTTC

D: .
size: .
V: TRBV7-9
J: TRBJ2-7
CDR3: CASSGHEQYF
DNA: TGTGCCAGCAGCGGACACGAGCAGTACTTC

D: .
size: .
V: TRBV27
J: TRBJ2-1
CDR3: CASSTTPGGKGGLHNEQFF
DNA: TGTGCCAGCAGTACAACCCCCGGAGGGAAAGGGGGCCTCCACAATGAGCAGTTCTTC

D: .
size: .
V: TRBV27
J: TRBJ2-3
CDR3: CASSLGTGPTDTQYF
DNA: TGTGCCAGCAGTTTAGGAACAGGCCCCACAGATACGCAGTATTTT

D: .
size: .
V: TRBV4-3
J: TRBJ2-7
CDR3: CASSQDDSISYEQYF
DNA: TGCGCCAGCAGCCAAGATGACAGTATATCCTACGAGCAGTACTTC

D: .
size: .
V: TRBV7-6
J: TRBJ2-7
CDR3: CASSLESQGGYEQYF
DNA: TGTGCCAGCAGCTTAGAAAGTCAGGGGGGCTACGAGCAGTACTTC

D: .
size: .
V: TRBV11-2
J: TRBJ2-7
CDR3: CASSLGDEQYF
DNA: TGTGCCAGCAGCTTAGGCGACGAGCAGTACTTC

D: TRBD1
size: .
V: TRBV4-2
J: TRBJ1-4
CDR3: CASSQEHRGPEKLFF
DNA: TGTGCCAGCAGCCAAGAACACAGGGGGCCTGAAAAACTGTTTTTT

D: .
size: .
V: TRBV7-2
J: TRBJ1-1
CDR3: CASSPRWTEGNTEAFF
DNA: TGTGCCAGCAGCCCACGATGGACGGAGGGGAACACTGAAGCTTTCTTT

D: TRBD2
size: .
V: TRBV5-1
J: TRBJ2-7
CDR3: CASSLAGLAGAYEQYF
DNA: TGCGCCAGCAGCTTGGCGGGACTAGCGGGGGCCTACGAGCAGTACTTC

D: TRBD1
size: .
V: TRBV27
J: TRBJ1-1
CDR3: CASSYDRALTEAFF
DNA: TGTGCCAGCAGTTACGACAGGGCCCTCACTGAAGCTTTCTTT

D: .
size: .
V: TRBV6-1
J: TRBJ1-3
CDR3: CASSEGGRSSGNTIYF
DNA: TGTGCCAGCAGTGAAGGGGGACGAAGCTCTGGAAACACCATATATTTT

D: .
size: .
V: TRBV7-9
J: TRBJ2-7
CDR3: CASSFGSGYYEQYF
DNA: TGTGCCAGCAGCTTCGGCAGTGGCTACTACGAGCAGTACTTC

D: .
size: few
V: TRBV6-5
J: TRBJ1-6
CDR3: CASSPYRNSPLHF
DNA: TGTGCCAGCAGTCCGTACAGGAATTCACCCCTCCACTTT

D: .
size: .
V: TRBV18
J: TRBJ2-7
CDR3: CASSESGYEQYF
DNA: TGTGCCAGCTCCGAGTCTGGCTACGAGCAGTACTTC

D: TRBD2
size: .
V: TRBV5-6
J: TRBJ2-7
CDR3: CASSLGQLAGGYEQYF
DNA: TGTGCCAGCAGCTTGGGCCAGCTAGCGGGCGGGTACGAGCAGTACTTC

D: TRBD2
size: .
V: TRBV4-1
J: TRBJ2-7
CDR3: CASRASGAYEQYF
DNA: TGCGCCAGCAGGGCTAGCGGGGCCTACGAGCAGTACTTC

D: .
size: .
V: TRBV13
J: TRBJ2-3
CDR3: CASSLGFRGVDTQYF
DNA: TGTGCCAGCAGCCTAGGGTTTAGAGGGGTGGATACGCAGTATTTT

D: .
size: .
V: TRBV29-1
J: TRBJ2-2
CDR3: CSVEVQETYTGELFF
DNA: TGCAGCGTTGAAGTGCAGGAGACATACACCGGGGAGCTGTTTTTT

D: .
size: .
V: TRBV11-3
J: TRBJ2-1
CDR3: CASSFGGLADEQFF
DNA: TGTGCCAGCAGCTTTGGGGGCCTGGCCGATGAGCAGTTCTTC

D: .
size: .
V: TRBV13
J: TRBJ2-7
CDR3: CASSSNPYEQYF
DNA: TGTGCCAGCAGCTCCAATCCCTACGAGCAGTACTTC

D: .
size: .
V: TRBV27
J: TRBJ2-2
CDR3: CASSFIGRTGELFF
DNA: TGTGCCAGCAGTTTCATAGGGAGGACCGGGGAGCTGTTTTTT

D: .
size: .
V: TRBV5-4
J: TRBJ2-1
CDR3: CASSPGGHPDDEQFF
DNA: TGTGCCAGCAGCCCCGGGGGACACCCCGACGATGAGCAGTTCTTC